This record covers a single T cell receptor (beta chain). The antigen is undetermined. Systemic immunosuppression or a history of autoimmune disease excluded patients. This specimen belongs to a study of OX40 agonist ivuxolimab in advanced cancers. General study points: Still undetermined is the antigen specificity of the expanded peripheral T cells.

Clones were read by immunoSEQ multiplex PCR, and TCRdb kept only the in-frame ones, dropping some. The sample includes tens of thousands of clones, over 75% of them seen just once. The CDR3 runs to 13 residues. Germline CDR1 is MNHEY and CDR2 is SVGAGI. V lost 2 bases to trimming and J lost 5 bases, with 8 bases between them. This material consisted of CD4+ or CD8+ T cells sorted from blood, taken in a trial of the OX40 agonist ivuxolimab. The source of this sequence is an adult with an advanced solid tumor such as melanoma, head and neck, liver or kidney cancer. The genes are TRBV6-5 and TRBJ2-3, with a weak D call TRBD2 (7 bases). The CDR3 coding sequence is TGTGCCAGCAGTTACAGGGGGGGAGATACGCAGTATTTT. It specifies CASSYRGGDTQYF.